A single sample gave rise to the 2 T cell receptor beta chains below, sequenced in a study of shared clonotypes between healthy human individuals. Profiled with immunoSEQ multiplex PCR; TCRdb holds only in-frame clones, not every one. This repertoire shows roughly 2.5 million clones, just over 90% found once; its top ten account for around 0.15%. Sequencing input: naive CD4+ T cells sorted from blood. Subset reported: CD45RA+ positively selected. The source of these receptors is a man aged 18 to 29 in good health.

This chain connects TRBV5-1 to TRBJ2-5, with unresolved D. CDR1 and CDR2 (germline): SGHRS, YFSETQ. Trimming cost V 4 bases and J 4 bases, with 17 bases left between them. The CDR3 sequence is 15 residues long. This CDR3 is CASSPTRWAVETQYF. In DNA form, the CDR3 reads TGCGCCAGCAGCCCGACACGGTGGGCGGTAGAGACCCAGTACTTC.

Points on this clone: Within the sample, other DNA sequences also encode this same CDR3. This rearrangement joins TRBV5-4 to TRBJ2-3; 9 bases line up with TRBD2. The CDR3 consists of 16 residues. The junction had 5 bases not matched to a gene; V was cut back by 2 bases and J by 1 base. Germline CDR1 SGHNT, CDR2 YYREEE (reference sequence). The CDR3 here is CASSLKLAGGTDTQYF. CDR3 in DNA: TGTGCCAGCAGCTTAAAATTAGCGGGGGGCACAGATACGCAGTATTTT.